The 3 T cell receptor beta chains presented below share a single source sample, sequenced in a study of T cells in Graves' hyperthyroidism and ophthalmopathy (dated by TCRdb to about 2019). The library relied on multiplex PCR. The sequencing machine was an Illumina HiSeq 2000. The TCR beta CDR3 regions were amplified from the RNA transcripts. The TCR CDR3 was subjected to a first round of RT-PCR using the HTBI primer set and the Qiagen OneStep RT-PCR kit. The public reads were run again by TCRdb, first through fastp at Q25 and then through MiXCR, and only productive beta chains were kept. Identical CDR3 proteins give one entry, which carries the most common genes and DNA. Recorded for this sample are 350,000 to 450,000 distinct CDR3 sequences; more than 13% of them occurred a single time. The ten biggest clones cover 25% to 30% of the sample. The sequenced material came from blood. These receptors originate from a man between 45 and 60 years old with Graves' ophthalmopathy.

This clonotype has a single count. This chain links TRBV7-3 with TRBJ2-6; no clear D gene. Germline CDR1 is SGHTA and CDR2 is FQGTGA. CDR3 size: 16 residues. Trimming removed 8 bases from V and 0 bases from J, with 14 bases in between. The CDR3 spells CASGGRTLSGANVLTF. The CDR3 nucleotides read TGTGCCAGCGGCGGACGAACTCTCTCTGGGGCCAACGTCCTGACTTTC.

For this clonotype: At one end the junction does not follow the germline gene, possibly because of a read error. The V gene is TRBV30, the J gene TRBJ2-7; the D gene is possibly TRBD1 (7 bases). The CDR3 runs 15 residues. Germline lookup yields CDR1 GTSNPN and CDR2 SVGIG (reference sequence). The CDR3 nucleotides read TGTGCCCGGAGTGTACAGGGCAGGGGGGTATACGAGCAGTACTTC. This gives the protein CARSVQGRGVYEQYF.

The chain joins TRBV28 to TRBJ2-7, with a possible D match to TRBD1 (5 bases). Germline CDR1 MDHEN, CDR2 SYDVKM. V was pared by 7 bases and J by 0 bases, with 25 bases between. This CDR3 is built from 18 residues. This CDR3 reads CASKDRSGSTMSSYEQYF. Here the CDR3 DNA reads TGTGCCAGCAAAGACAGATCTGGTAGTACTATGAGCTCCTACGAGCAGTACTTC.